This TCR beta chain was sequenced during a study of T cells after yellow fever vaccination. Study-wide findings and caveats: Clonotype sharing between CD4 and CD8 compartments was small. Repertoires obtained by FACS sorting could include abundant clonotypes that entered as contaminants from the bulk population. Clones from primary vaccination mostly reappeared after the booster (about 97% CD4, about 85% CD8).

Concerning this clonotype itself: The antigen is undetermined. With a much larger clone just one base away, this may be a read error.

Generation of TCR cDNA used 5'RACE template switching (which added a universal primer site and UMIs). TCRdb re-derived calls from the 5' RACE reads in MiXCR, one entry per CDR3 protein. Of about 47,000 distinct CDR3 sequences in the sample, approximately 7% were seen once. The input for sequencing was CD8+ T cells sorted from PBMCs, taken approximately 15 days after the first yellow fever vaccination. This TCR came from a man in his late teens or twenties who received the YFV17D yellow fever vaccine.

CDR3 nucleotide sequence: TGTGCCAGCAGCTTGTGGGGGGCGGAGACCCAGTACTTC. This gives the protein CASSLWGAETQYF. This chain links TRBV7-2 with TRBJ2-5; D may correspond to TRBD1 or TRBD2 (6 bases each). The CDR3 has 13 residues. Germline V lookup: CDR1 SGHTA, CDR2 FQGNSA. Trimming took off 3 bases at V and 5 bases at J, with 10 bases between the two ends.